The rows below give T cell receptor beta chains drawn from one sample of a study of blood T cell repertoires in COVID-19. Sequencing used immunoSEQ multiplex PCR; TCRdb keeps in-frame clones, though not all of them. The sample comprises over 300,000 clones, more than 80% of which are singletons, and 5% to 7.5% rests with the top ten. Sequencing was performed on peripheral blood. These receptors all come from a man between 18 and 35 years old who had recovered from COVID-19. The CDR3 runs from the conserved cysteine through the conserved F or W. D genes are given only for firm matches. A row's size may be missing; if present it is once, few, many or a size class.

J,size,D,V,DNA,CDR3
TRBJ1-2,-,-,TRBV12-3/TRBV12-4,TGTGCCAGCAGTTCACCTGGGAGGGGCTACACCTTC,CASSSPGRGYTF
TRBJ2-3,-,-,TRBV5-8,TGTGCCAGCAGCTTGGGGCAGGGTAGCACAGATACGCAGTATTTT,CASSLGQGSTDTQYF
TRBJ2-7,-,-,TRBV4-3,TGCGCCAGCAGCCAAGAGTCGTCCTACGAGCAGTACTTC,CASSQESSYEQYF
TRBJ1-4,-,-,TRBV7-9,TGTGCCAGCAGCTCCCGCGGGGATTCAACTAATGAAAAACTGTTTTTT,CASSSRGDSTNEKLFF
TRBJ1-1,once,TRBD1,TRBV2,TGTGCCAGCAGTACGGGGACAGTTGAAGCTTTCTTT,CASSTGTVEAFF
TRBJ1-5,-,-,TRBV6-5,TGTGCCAGCAGTTTGGGGGCCGGTATCAATCAGCCCCAGCATTTT,CASSLGAGINQPQHF
TRBJ2-2,few,-,TRBV12-3/TRBV12-4,TGTGCCAGCAGTTCGGCCGCGGCCGGGGAGCTGTTTTTT,CASSSAAAGELFF
TRBJ1-1,-,-,TRBV24-1,TGTGCCACATTGAACAGGCTGAACACTGAAGCTTTCTTT,CATLNRLNTEAFF
TRBJ1-2,-,TRBD1,TRBV4-3,TGCGCCAGCAGCCAAGATTGGGGACAGGCGTTTGGCTACACCTTC,CASSQDWGQAFGYTF
TRBJ1-5,-,TRBD1,TRBV6-1,TGTGCCAGCAGTGAAGGGTACAGGGGGACTCAGCCCCAGCATTTT,CASSEGYRGTQPQHF
TRBJ2-2,once,TRBD1,TRBV11-3,TGTGCCAGCAGCTTATTGGGACAGGCGGCCGGGGAGCTGTTTTTT,CASSLLGQAAGELFF
TRBJ2-5,-,-,TRBV7-9,TGTGCCAGCAGCTTAGGACTGGACAGACGCTCAGAGACCCAGTACTTC,CASSLGLDRRSETQYF
TRBJ1-5,-,-,TRBV28,TGTGCCAGCCGGGTCCAAGATCAGCCCCAGCATTTT,CASRVQDQPQHF
TRBJ1-6,-,-,TRBV5-1,TGCGCCAGCAGCTTGGGAGAGTTCGTGAGGGATTATAATTCACCCCTCCACTTT,CASSLGEFVRDYNSPLHF
TRBJ2-7,-,-,TRBV28,TGTGCCAGCAGTATACAGGGACCCTACGAGCAGTACTTC,CASSIQGPYEQYF
TRBJ1-5,-,TRBD1,TRBV2,TGTGCCAGCAGTGGACAGGGGATGAGTCAGCCCCAGCATTTT,CASSGQGMSQPQHF
TRBJ2-1,-,-,TRBV27,TGTGCCAGCAAGGCGGGGCCCTTAGGAGGGAATGAGCAGTTCTTC,CASKAGPLGGNEQFF
TRBJ2-5,-,TRBD2,TRBV2,TGTGCCAGCGGATGGGGGGGTTCGGAGACCCAGTACTTC,CASGWGGSETQYF
TRBJ1-1,-,-,TRBV7-8,TGTGCCAGCAGCTTGAGGAGTGTCACTGAAGCTTTCTTT,CASSLRSVTEAFF
TRBJ1-3,-,TRBD1,TRBV9,TGTGCCAGCAGCGTAGGGACAGGGGCTGGAAACACCATATATTTT,CASSVGTGAGNTIYF
TRBJ1-1,-,TRBD1,TRBV11-3,TGTGCCAGCAGCTTTCTAGTAGTTGGAGGACAGGGTCGGTACACTGAAGCTTTCTTT,CASSFLVVGGQGRYTEAFF
TRBJ2-7,-,TRBD2,TRBV3-1/TRBV3-2,TGTGCCAGCAGCCAAGAGAGGCTAGCGGGGGACTCCTACGAGCAGTACTTC,CASSQERLAGDSYEQYF
TRBJ2-3,-,-,TRBV9,TGTGCCAGCAGCTCAGCCCAGCGGGCTAGCACAGATACGCAGTATTTT,CASSSAQRASTDTQYF
TRBJ1-5,-,TRBD1,TRBV6-6,TGTGCCAGCAGCCCGGACAGGAGGAGCAATCAGCCCCAGCATTTT,CASSPDRRSNQPQHF
TRBJ2-5,-,TRBD1,TRBV6-2/TRBV6-3,TGTGCCAGCAGTCCGGGACAGGGACGAGAGACCCAGTACTTC,CASSPGQGRETQYF
TRBJ2-2,-,TRBD2,TRBV5-4,TGTGCCAGCAGCCCCGGGACTAGCACCGGGGAGCTGTTTTTT,CASSPGTSTGELFF
TRBJ2-5,-,TRBD1,TRBV29-1,TGCAGCGCCCGACAGGGGCCCCCACAAGAGACCCAGTACTTC,CSARQGPPQETQYF
TRBJ1-3,-,-,TRBV7-2,TGTGCCAGCAGCTTAGTAGGAGCGGACCTGGGAAACACCATATATTTT,CASSLVGADLGNTIYF
TRBJ1-4,-,-,TRBV7-2,TGTGCCAGCAGCTTTGGGGACATCTCCACCGCAACTAATGAAAAACTGTTTTTT,CASSFGDISTATNEKLFF
TRBJ2-1,-,-,TRBV27,TGTGCCAGCACCGACTACTCCTACAATGAGCAGTTCTTC,CASTDYSYNEQFF